This T cell receptor beta chain was identified in a study of blood T cell repertoires in COVID-19. Study-wide context: Acute-phase and convalescent COVID-19 samples originated in the United States, Italy and Spain.

V lost 6 bases to trimming and J lost 5 bases, with 4 bases between them. CDR3 length: 11 amino acids. As processed by the authors: Researchers report that nucleated cell counts were estimated from reference gene primer amplification. The method was immunoSEQ multiplex PCR; TCRdb's version includes in-frame clones alone and lacks a portion of them. That table furnishes V, J and clone size, whereas the DNA furnished D and trimming. The sample has 120,000 to 150,000 clones; about nine tenths are singletons. In the case of this clone: The sample carries other DNA sequences with the same CDR3.

The rearrangement links TRBV12-3 or TRBV12-4 to TRBJ2-2; no firm D call. Sequencing input: peripheral blood. The clonotype comes from a man older than 75 with acute or convalescent COVID-19. CDR3 sequence: CASSRTGELFF. The CDR3 DNA follows: TGTGCCAGCAGCCGGACCGGGGAGCTGTTTTTT.